Here is one TCR beta chain with its context. These data originate in a study of shared clonotypes between healthy human individuals. Sequencing was at deep level. Using around 200 ng DNA, around 30,000 T cell genomes, the sorted-subset replicate PCRs were run. As processed by the authors: ImmunoSEQ supplied junction-only sequences lacking quality scores, so filtering was different. Sequencing was performed with immunoSEQ multiplex PCR; in TCRdb, only in-frame clones are kept and a portion is missing. V and J calls and clone size follow that table, whereas D and trimming were derived from the DNA. This table has around 2,000,000 clones, 95% appearing once. Germline CDR1 is SEHNR and CDR2 is FQNEAQ (reference sequence). CDR3 length equals 16 residues. Trimming took 1 base from V and 2 from J; bases not matched to a gene: 5. The study drew its donors from healthy HIV-negative adults without recent acute infections or vaccinations.

The rearrangement uses TRBV7-9 and TRBJ1-3; TRBD1 agrees at 7 bases. This clonotype was obtained from a man younger than 30 in good health. The specimen was naive CD4+ T cells sorted from blood. Stated subset: CD45RA+ positively selected. The CDR3 DNA reads TGTGCCAGCAGCTTAGAGGGGGCAGTCACTGGAAACACCATATATTTT. It encodes CASSLEGAVTGNTIYF.